This TCR beta chain was observed in a study of blood T cell repertoires in COVID-19. Study background: Donors in the United States, Italy and Spain gave samples during acute or convalescent COVID-19.

The protocol was immunoSEQ multiplex PCR, while the TCRdb copy is restricted to in-frame clones and leaves out a portion. The sample shows hundreds of thousands of clones, roughly 85% of them seen only once. V was clipped by 2 bases and J by 6 bases, with 7 bases between them. From germline, CDR1 is MGHDK and CDR2 SYGVNS. The CDR3 runs to 12 residues. The V gene is TRBV25-1, the J gene TRBJ1-1, with D uncertain. The sequenced sample consisted of peripheral blood. The TCR comes from a human donor in a cohort sampled during active COVID-19. Here the CDR3 reads CASSEGRSEAFF. CDR3 DNA sequence: TGTGCCAGCAGTGAAGGGAGGTCTGAAGCTTTCTTT. Full variable domain (rest looked up from reference TRBV25-1 and TRBJ1-1): EADIYQTPRYLVIGTGKKITLECSQTMGHDKMYWYQQDPGMELHLIHYSYGVNSTEKGDLSSESTVSRIRTEHFPLTLESARPSHTSQYLCASSEGRSEAFFGQGTRLTVV.